Listed below are T cell receptor beta chains from one sample, sequenced in a study of Tregs in tolerant kidney transplant recipients. Profiling relied on immunoSEQ multiplex PCR, and the TCRdb table lists in-frame clones only, not all of them. The data contain about 8,300 clones, nearly 35% of them singletons. The antigens these receptors bind are not known. This sample comprised CD8+ T cells from blood cultured with allogeneic cells, obtained before the transplant. The receptors come from a human patient who received a combined kidney and bone marrow transplant. Both conserved end residues are part of each CDR3. The order of the fields is V gene, CDR3 length, clone size, J gene, CDR3 protein. Some rows mark clone size as missing; the rest say once, few, many or name a class of expanded clone.

V gene: TRBV11-2
CDR3 length: 15
clone size: .
J gene: TRBJ1-2
CDR3 protein: CASSLLGGGAGGYTF

V gene: TRBV4-1
CDR3 length: 15
clone size: .
J gene: TRBJ2-1
CDR3 protein: CASSQAAGARNEQFF

V gene: TRBV19
CDR3 length: 15
clone size: .
J gene: TRBJ1-6
CDR3 protein: CASSIPRRDNSPLHF

V gene: TRBV2
CDR3 length: 12
clone size: .
J gene: TRBJ2-2
CDR3 protein: CASSNRVRELFF

V gene: TRBV7-8
CDR3 length: 13
clone size: medium-sized
J gene: TRBJ2-1
CDR3 protein: CASSYQGGNEQFF

V gene: TRBV4-1
CDR3 length: 12
clone size: .
J gene: TRBJ2-7
CDR3 protein: CASSSDAWAKYF

V gene: TRBV7-6
CDR3 length: 16
clone size: medium-sized
J gene: TRBJ2-1
CDR3 protein: CASSDQAGGAYNEQFF

V gene: TRBV11-2
CDR3 length: 14
clone size: few
J gene: TRBJ1-1
CDR3 protein: CASSPGQGRTEAFF

V gene: TRBV4-3
CDR3 length: 13
clone size: medium-sized
J gene: TRBJ2-7
CDR3 protein: CASGLAGGPEQYF

V gene: TRBV27
CDR3 length: 14
clone size: .
J gene: TRBJ1-5
CDR3 protein: CASSLQGVNQPQHF

V gene: TRBV28
CDR3 length: 15
clone size: .
J gene: TRBJ2-2
CDR3 protein: CASSPLDRNTGELFF

V gene: TRBV2
CDR3 length: 14
clone size: few
J gene: TRBJ2-7
CDR3 protein: CASSEGGASYEQYF

V gene: TRBV27
CDR3 length: 14
clone size: .
J gene: TRBJ2-1
CDR3 protein: CASSLNRAGNEQFF

V gene: TRBV18
CDR3 length: 18
clone size: .
J gene: TRBJ2-6
CDR3 protein: CASSPSQGASSGANVLTF

V gene: TRBV4-2
CDR3 length: 14
clone size: few
J gene: TRBJ2-7
CDR3 protein: CASSPLLGAYEQYF

V gene: TRBV7-6
CDR3 length: 13
clone size: .
J gene: TRBJ1-2
CDR3 protein: CASSSDRVVGYTF

V gene: TRBV6-5
CDR3 length: 15
clone size: .
J gene: TRBJ1-6
CDR3 protein: CASSYSTDINSPLHF

V gene: TRBV27
CDR3 length: 16
clone size: .
J gene: TRBJ2-1
CDR3 protein: CASSLLGSGGANEQFF

V gene: TRBV7-6
CDR3 length: 12
clone size: few
J gene: TRBJ2-7
CDR3 protein: CASSLTGVEQYF

V gene: TRBV27
CDR3 length: 16
clone size: few
J gene: TRBJ2-3
CDR3 protein: CASSHILAGGADTQYF

V gene: TRBV7-3
CDR3 length: 15
clone size: .
J gene: TRBJ2-2
CDR3 protein: CASSLNGENTGELFF

V gene: TRBV4-1
CDR3 length: 15
clone size: few
J gene: TRBJ2-1
CDR3 protein: CASSQSPGVSNEQFF

V gene: TRBV11-2
CDR3 length: 14
clone size: .
J gene: TRBJ1-1
CDR3 protein: CASSLVGGLAEAFF

V gene: TRBV4-3
CDR3 length: 16
clone size: few
J gene: TRBJ1-4
CDR3 protein: CASSQGYEQTNEKLFF

V gene: TRBV19
CDR3 length: 15
clone size: .
J gene: TRBJ1-3
CDR3 protein: CASSKTGNRGNTIYF

V gene: TRBV5-4
CDR3 length: 14
clone size: medium-sized
J gene: TRBJ1-2
CDR3 protein: CASSSTYQNYGYTF

V gene: TRBV4-3
CDR3 length: 15
clone size: .
J gene: TRBJ2-1
CDR3 protein: CASSQDLTSGRARFF

V gene: TRBV9
CDR3 length: 13
clone size: medium-sized
J gene: TRBJ1-2
CDR3 protein: CASSVVTNYGYTF

V gene: TRBV9
CDR3 length: 14
clone size: .
J gene: TRBJ1-5
CDR3 protein: CASSPGLLTQPQHF

V gene: TRBV5-4
CDR3 length: 15
clone size: .
J gene: TRBJ2-7
CDR3 protein: CASSPAGQGIYEQYF

V gene: TRBV23-1
CDR3 length: 13
clone size: medium-sized
J gene: TRBJ2-7
CDR3 protein: CASRWWESYEQYF

V gene: TRBV27
CDR3 length: 15
clone size: few
J gene: TRBJ2-7
CDR3 protein: CASSPGTSGSYEQYF